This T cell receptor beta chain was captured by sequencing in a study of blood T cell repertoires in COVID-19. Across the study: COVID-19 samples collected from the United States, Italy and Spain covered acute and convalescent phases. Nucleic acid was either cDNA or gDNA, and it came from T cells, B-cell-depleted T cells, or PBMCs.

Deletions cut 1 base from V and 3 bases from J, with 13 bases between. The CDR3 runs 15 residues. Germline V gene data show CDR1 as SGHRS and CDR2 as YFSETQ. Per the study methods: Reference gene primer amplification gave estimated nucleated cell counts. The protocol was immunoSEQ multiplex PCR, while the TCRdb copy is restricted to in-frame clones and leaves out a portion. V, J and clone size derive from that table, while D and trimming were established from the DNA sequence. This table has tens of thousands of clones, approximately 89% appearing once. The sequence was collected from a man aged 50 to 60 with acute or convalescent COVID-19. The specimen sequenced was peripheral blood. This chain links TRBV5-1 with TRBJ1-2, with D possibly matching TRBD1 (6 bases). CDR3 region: CASSLNAGADYGYTF. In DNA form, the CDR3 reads TGCGCCAGCAGCTTGAATGCAGGGGCAGACTATGGCTACACCTTC.